This T cell receptor beta chain stems from a study of blood T cells in healthy people across ages. With a J-beta primer mix and a sample-barcoded 5' primer, a second PCR ran about 6 to 11 cycles. MiXCR, applied by TCRdb to the 5' RACE reads, yields one record per CDR3 protein. Among 850,000 or so distinct CDR3 sequences listed, 25% to 30% were seen once. This CDR3 is built from 14 residues. The germline CDR1 and CDR2 sequences are SGHTA and FQGNSA. Trimming removed 5 bases from V and 4 bases from J, with 14 bases in between. The source of this sequence is a woman older than 75 in good health. Source material: blood. The chain employs TRBV7-2 and TRBJ1-2; D not resolved. The CDR3 DNA is TGTGCCAGCAGCCCGGAACCCCGATCCTATGGCTACACCTTC. Encoded protein: CASSPEPRSYGYTF. Full variable domain (remainder filled in from reference TRBV7-2 and TRBJ1-2): GAGVSQSPSNKVTEKGKDVELRCDPISGHTALYWYRQSLGQGLEFLIYFQGNSAPDKSGLPSDRFSAERTGGSVSTLTIQRTQQEDSAVYLCASSPEPRSYGYTFGSGTRLTVV.